Listed here are 32 T cell receptor beta chains from one sample, sequenced in a study of blood T cell repertoires in COVID-19 (TCRdb year 2020). Library preparation was by the immunoSEQ multiplex PCR assay. In its TCRdb copy, this immuneACCESS table keeps in-frame sequences only and misses some clones. Where compared with another copy, unresolved V genes explain less than half of these, and the others have no known cause. The sample table contains around 100,000 clones; only one count was recorded for roughly 89% of them. The ten largest clones represent roughly 18% of the sample. Input material: peripheral blood. Receptors originate from an elderly woman in a cohort sampled during active COVID-19.

The rearrangement links TRBV7-8 to TRBJ1-3, with a possible D match to TRBD1 (6 bases). From germline, CDR1 is SGHVS and CDR2 FQNEAQ. The CDR3 consists of 15 residues. V lost 4 bases to trimming and J lost 4 bases, with 14 bases between them. The CDR3 loop is CASSSAGTTGNTIYF. The CDR3 DNA sequence: TGTGCCAGCAGCTCGGCCGGGACAACCGGAAACACCATATATTTT. The whole variable domain, remainder taken from reference TRBV7-8 and TRBJ1-3, is GAGVSQSPRYKVAKRGQDVALRCDPISGHVSLFWYQQALGQGPEFLTYFQNEAQLDKSGLPSDRFFAERPEGSVSTLKIQRTQQEDSAVYLCASSSAGTTGNTIYFGEGSWLTVV.

V gene TRBV12-3 or TRBV12-4 combines with J gene TRBJ1-1, with D unresolved. V was trimmed by 5 bases and J by 1 base, leaving 8 bases between them. The CDR3 sequence is 13 residues long. CDR3 DNA sequence: TGTGCCAGCAGTCCCTTGAGGAACACTGAAGCTTTCTTT. Translation gives CASSPLRNTEAFF.

The chain couples TRBV29-1 to TRBJ2-5, with 8 bases lining up with TRBD2. Trimming took 7 bases from V and 2 from J; bases not matched to a gene: 9. The V gene's germline CDR1 is SQVTM and CDR2 ANQGSEA. CDR3 size: 14 residues. In nucleotides, the CDR3 is TGCAGCGCCGCCGGGACTAGGGGGCAAGAGACCCAGTACTTC. Translated: CSAAGTRGQETQYF.

The rearrangement uses TRBV23-1 and TRBJ1-1; no clear D. TRBV23-1 is recorded as an ORF, its role being uncertain. The CDR3 covers 13 residues. The V end lost 7 bases, the J end lost 2 bases, and 11 bases lay between the germline ends. CDR3: CASIRETNTEAFF. As DNA, the CDR3 is TGCGCCAGCATCCGGGAGACCAACACTGAAGCTTTCTTT.

In its sample, this clone was seen once. This chain uses TRBV6-5 with TRBJ1-3, with 7 bases matching TRBD1. V lost 6 bases to trimming and J lost 2 bases; unmatched junction nucleotides: 7. The CDR3 is 15 residues long. Germline CDR1 MNHEY, CDR2 SVGAGI. CDR3 sequence: CASSRDRIPGNTIYF. DNA of the CDR3: TGTGCCAGCAGCCGGGACAGAATTCCTGGAAACACCATATATTTT.

The genes are TRBV11-2 and TRBJ2-7; the match to TRBD2 covers 13 bases. CDR1 SGHAT and CDR2 FQNNGV come from the germline V gene. This CDR3 contains 16 residues. J was trimmed by 3 bases and V by 5 bases; bases with no gene match: 7. CDR3 sequence reads: CASSTWTSGSIYEQYF. Written as DNA, the CDR3 is TGTGCCAGCAGCACGTGGACTAGCGGGAGTATCTACGAGCAGTACTTC. The variable domain in full, with the rest retrieved from reference TRBV11-2 and TRBJ2-7, is EAGVAQSPRYKIIEKRQSVAFWCNPISGHATLYWYQQILGQGPKLLIQFQNNGVVDDSQLPKDRFSAERLKGVDSTLKIQPAKLEDSAVYLCASSTWTSGSIYEQYFGPGTRLTVT.

This chain connects TRBV11-3 to TRBJ2-1, with 9 bases matching TRBD1. V was pared by 7 bases and J by 5 bases, with 3 bases of the junction left unmatched. In germline, CDR1 is SGHNT, CDR2 YENEEA. This CDR3 is built from 13 residues. DNA for the CDR3: TGTGCCAGCACCGGGACAGGGAACAATGAGCAGTTCTTC. Its protein is CASTGTGNNEQFF.

This chain joins TRBV7-9 and TRBJ2-1, with D hard to call. This CDR3 is built from 13 residues. Trimming left V 2 bases short and J 5 bases short, with 7 bases between. CDR1 and CDR2 (germline): SEHNR, FQNEAQ (reference sequence). CDR3: CASSLTTHNEQFF. The CDR3, as DNA: TGTGCCAGCAGCTTAACTACCCACAATGAGCAGTTCTTC.

The gene calls are TRBV7-9 and TRBJ2-7; 9 nucleotides line up with TRBD2. Unmatched junction bases numbered 9, after V lost 5 bases and J lost 4 bases. This CDR3 region has 15 residues. Germline V gives CDR1 SEHNR, CDR2 FQNEAQ (reference sequence). DNA of the CDR3: TGTGCCAGCAGCCGCCGACTAGCGGAGGGGTACGAGCAGTACTTC. This translates into CASSRRLAEGYEQYF.

V usage is TRBV5-1 and J usage is TRBJ2-1, with D tentatively TRBD2 (6 bases). CDR1 is SGHRS, CDR2 YFSETQ, per germline. The V gene lost 2 bases and the J gene lost 4 bases, with 10 bases spanning the gap. The CDR3 loop spans 14 amino acids. Written as DNA, the CDR3 is TGCGCCAGCAGCTTCGGAGGGGTATACAATGAGCAGTTCTTC. It encodes CASSFGGVYNEQFF.

This chain joins TRBV18 and TRBJ2-1; the D gene is possibly TRBD2 (6 bases). The V and J ends lost 3 bases and 3 bases respectively, with 9 bases between them. Germline-derived CDR1 and CDR2 are KGHSH and LQKENI. This CDR3 contains 14 residues. The CDR3 loop reads CASSPGGSYNEQFF. In DNA, the CDR3 is TGTGCCAGCTCACCGGGGGGAAGCTACAATGAGCAGTTCTTC.

The chain uses TRBV25-1 and TRBJ1-2, with 8 bases identical to TRBD1. Germline V gene sequence: CDR1 MGHDK, CDR2 SYGVNS. The CDR3 is made up of 14 amino acids. After removal of 10 bases from V and 6 bases from J, the junction contained 13 bases not matched to a gene. CDR3 sequence: CATLLTGGTNGYTF. Written as DNA, the CDR3 is TGTGCCACCCTTTTAACAGGGGGAACTAATGGCTACACCTTC.

J is TRBJ2-2 and V is TRBV27; D uncertain. V shed 3 bases and J shed 3 bases, with 2 bases lying between them. This CDR3 spans 12 amino acids. From germline, CDR1 is MNHEY and CDR2 SMNVEV (reference sequence). This CDR3 is CASSFYTGELFF. CDR3 sequence (DNA): TGTGCCAGCAGTTTCTACACCGGGGAGCTGTTTTTT.

This sequence joins TRBV28 and TRBJ2-7, with TRBD2 matching 11 bases. Germline loops: CDR1 MDHEN, CDR2 SYDVKM. V shed 4 bases, J shed 3 bases, and the junction held 5 bases outside the gene matches. The CDR3 has 15 amino acids. DNA of the CDR3: TGTGCCAGCAGTTCGGGTAGCGGGAGGGTCTACGAGCAGTACTTC. Translating gives CASSSGSGRVYEQYF.

This clone was picked up one time. The junction departs from the called germline gene at one end, perhaps through a read error. The V and J genes are TRBV5-1 and TRBJ1-3, with 8 bases fitting TRBD1. The CDR3 totals 15 residues. CDR1 is SGHRS, CDR2 YFSETQ, per germline. The CDR3 here is CASSPGQEKGSTIYF. CDR3 in DNA: TGCGCCAGCAGCCCGGGACAGGAAAAAGGAAGCACCATATATTTT.

CDR3 nucleotides: TGCAGTGCTAGTCTTAGCCTAAACACCGGGGAGCTGTTTTTT. It encodes CSASLSLNTGELFF. The chain has TRBV20-1 and TRBJ2-2; the D is unclear. Germline CDR1 reads DFQATT; CDR2 reads SNEGSKA (reference sequence). V lost 3 bases to trimming and J lost 2 bases, with 10 bases between them. The CDR3 is 14 residues long.

The V call is TRBV19, the J call TRBJ2-1; possibly TRBD2 for D (7 bases). CDR1 and CDR2 from the germline V gene are LNHDA and SQIVND (reference sequence). The ends were cut back, 10 bases at V and 6 bases at J, with 25 bases in the middle. CDR3 length: 16 amino acids. This CDR3 is CATQRGDSGGGNEQFF. CDR3 DNA: TGTGCCACCCAGAGGGGGGACTCCGGCGGGGGCAATGAGCAGTTCTTC.

The chain has TRBV5-1 and TRBJ2-7, with 7 positions matching TRBD1. This CDR3 region has 15 residues. CDR1 SGHRS and CDR2 YFSETQ come from the germline V gene. V shed 3 bases, J shed 1 base, and the junction held 7 bases outside the gene matches. CDR3 loop: CASSSRDRASYEQYF. The DNA of the CDR3 is TGCGCCAGCAGCTCCCGGGACAGAGCTTCCTACGAGCAGTACTTC.

This chain links TRBV20-1 with TRBJ1-2, with D uncertain. CDR3 length: 13 residues. From germline, CDR1 is DFQATT and CDR2 SNEGSKA (reference sequence). V was clipped by 3 bases and J by 6 bases, with 14 bases between them. This chain's CDR3 is CSASGRGNNGYTF. The DNA of the CDR3 is TGCAGTGCTAGTGGCAGAGGAAACAATGGCTACACCTTC.

The chain joins TRBV5-4 to TRBJ1-1; 7 bases are a match to TRBD1. Per germline, CDR1 SGHNT and CDR2 YYREEE (reference sequence). The trim removed 4 bases at V and 0 bases at J, leaving 6 bases unmatched. This CDR3 has 15 residues. The CDR3 DNA follows: TGTGCCAGCAGCGACCCTGGGACAGTGAACACTGAAGCTTTCTTT. Translating gives CASSDPGTVNTEAFF.

The chain employs TRBV7-2 and TRBJ1-5; TRBD1 might be the D (5 bases). Trimming cost V 5 bases and J 3 bases, with 8 bases left between them. Per germline, CDR1 SGHTA and CDR2 FQGNSA. There are 13 residues in the CDR3. CDR3 DNA sequence: TGTGCCAGCAGCCGGGACTACAATCAGCCCCAGCATTTT. It translates to CASSRDYNQPQHF.

This clone has more than one count but fewer than ten. The chain combines TRBV19 with TRBJ1-5; D is possibly TRBD1 (5 bases). This CDR3 is built from 14 residues. V was trimmed by 4 bases and J by 3 bases, leaving 10 bases between them. Germline V gives CDR1 LNHDA, CDR2 SQIVND (reference sequence). This CDR3 is CASSTQGYNQPQHF. The DNA of the CDR3 is TGTGCCAGTAGTACTCAGGGCTACAATCAGCCCCAGCATTTT.

The chain joins TRBV28 to TRBJ1-1, with 9 bases aligning to TRBD1. The CDR3 sequence is 14 residues long. Trimming at V came to 3 bases and at J to 5 bases, leaving 4 bases not matched to a gene. Germline CDR1 MDHEN, CDR2 SYDVKM. The CDR3 DNA is TGTGCCAGCAGTTTTGGGACAGGGAGAACTGAAGCTTTCTTT. This codes for CASSFGTGRTEAFF.

As regards this clone: An end of the junction does not agree with germline; a read error may underlie this. The V call is TRBV29-1, the J call TRBJ2-2, with D tentatively TRBD2 (5 bases). CDR3 length: 14 residues. CDR1 is SQVTM and CDR2 is ANQGSEA in the germline V gene. In nucleotides, the CDR3 is TGCAGCGTTCAAGACAATAAGGGAGCCGGGGAGCTGTTTTTT. Amino acids: CSVQDNKGAGELFF.

This chain connects TRBV3-1 (or the pseudogene TRBV3-2) to TRBJ2-4, with 16 nucleotides matching TRBD2. Germline V CDR1 and CDR2: LGHDT, YNNKEL (reference sequence). V shed 0 bases, J shed 1 base, and the junction held 6 bases outside the gene matches. This CDR3 contains 20 residues. The CDR3 bases are TGTGCCAGCAGCCAAGATGTGGGACTAGCGGGAGGGCCTGCCAAAAACATTCAGTACTTC. Amino acid sequence: CASSQDVGLAGGPAKNIQYF.

This rearrangement joins TRBV5-4 to TRBJ2-7; D is uncertain. This CDR3 is built from 14 residues. Trimming stripped 5 bases from V and 6 bases from J, with 18 bases between. Per germline, CDR1 SGHNT and CDR2 YYREEE (reference sequence). The CDR3: CASSRNYNGREQYF. Here the CDR3 DNA reads TGTGCCAGCAGTCGCAACTACAACGGTCGCGAGCAGTACTTC.

The chain employs TRBV24-1 and TRBJ2-2; D remains ambiguous. V shed 4 bases and J shed 4 bases, with 18 bases lying between them. The CDR3 covers 17 residues. Germline V gene lookup returns CDR1 KGHDR and CDR2 SFDVKD. The CDR3 region is CATSDVGPFMGTGELFF. In DNA, the CDR3 is TGTGCCACCAGTGACGTGGGCCCGTTCATGGGCACCGGGGAGCTGTTTTTT.

This sequence joins TRBV18 and TRBJ1-2; 7 nucleotides match TRBD1. The CDR3 runs to 13 residues. Losses at the gene ends were 8 bases for V and 5 bases for J; bases not matched to a gene: 8. CDR1 is KGHSH, CDR2 LQKENI, per germline. This CDR3 is CASTPDRAYGYTF. In DNA form, the CDR3 reads TGTGCCAGCACCCCTGACAGGGCTTATGGCTACACCTTC.

The genes are TRBV18 and TRBJ2-5; perhaps TRBD2 as D (5 bases). This CDR3 has 16 amino acids. The germline CDR1 and CDR2 sequences are KGHSH and LQKENI. V dropped 0 bases and J dropped 5 bases, with 16 bases sitting between them. This CDR3 is CASSPPRLQRWETQYF. In DNA form, the CDR3 reads TGTGCCAGCTCACCACCGCGCCTCCAGCGGTGGGAGACCCAGTACTTC.

The chain couples TRBV28 to TRBJ2-3, with D possibly TRBD1 on 5 matching bases. V was trimmed by 6 bases and J by 1 base, leaving 23 bases between them. Germline V gene sequence: CDR1 MDHEN, CDR2 SYDVKM. CDR3 length: 18 residues. Here the CDR3 reads CASRPSKWTKGGTDTQYF. The DNA of the CDR3 is TGTGCCAGCAGACCCAGCAAGTGGACAAAAGGCGGCACAGATACGCAGTATTTT.

The V call is TRBV2, the J call TRBJ1-2; TRBD1 is a possible D gene (5 bases). The CDR3 extends over 13 amino acids. V gave up 4 bases and J gave up 6 bases, with 12 bases separating them. Germline lookup yields CDR1 SNHLY and CDR2 FYNNEI. CDR3 amino acids: CASSVRQNDGYTF. The CDR3 region has the DNA TGTGCCAGCAGTGTCAGACAGAACGATGGCTACACCTTC. Full variable domain (missing parts from reference TRBV2 and TRBJ1-2): EPEVTQTPSHQVTQMGQEVILRCVPISNHLYFYWYRQILGQKVEFLVSFYNNEISEKSEIFDDQFSVERPDGSNFTLKIRSTKLEDSAMYFCASSVRQNDGYTFGSGTRLTVV.

The J gene is TRBJ2-4, the V gene TRBV2; a possible D gene is TRBD2 (6 bases). The CDR3 has 15 residues. Germline V gene lookup returns CDR1 SNHLY and CDR2 FYNNEI. V was cut by 7 bases and J by 6 bases, with 19 bases left in between. The CDR3 DNA follows: TGTGCCAGCAAGACCCGAGTGGGGGGAACAAACATTCAGTACTTC. This gives the protein CASKTRVGGTNIQYF.